The source of this TCR beta chain is a study of T cells in Graves' hyperthyroidism and ophthalmopathy. This clonotype was seen repeatedly, ten times or more. Approximately 10 ml of fresh peripheral blood supplied the PBMCs. Looked up from germline, CDR1 is SGHAT and CDR2 is FQNNGV. V was clipped by 1 base and J by 3 bases, with 22 bases between them. The CDR3 is 18 residues long. RNA transcripts were the template for amplifying TCR beta CDR3 regions. Initially, a first-round RT-PCR of the TCR CDR3 employed the HTBI primer set. TCRdb re-called the multiplex PCR reads with MiXCR, one entry per CDR3 protein. The sample has fewer than 650,000 distinct CDR3 sequences, 14% seen once.

The sequencing input was blood. The J gene is TRBJ2-7, the V gene TRBV11-2; the D gene is possibly TRBD1 (5 bases). The origin of this receptor is a woman younger than 30 with Graves' ophthalmopathy. CDR3 sequence (DNA): TGTGCCAGCAGCTTAGGTCACAAGGCTTGGGGCCGTTTCTACGAGCAGTACTTC. Protein: CASSLGHKAWGRFYEQYF.